Below are 28 T cell receptor beta chains sequenced from a single sample in a study of blood T cell repertoires in COVID-19. Profiling relied on immunoSEQ multiplex PCR, and the TCRdb table lists in-frame clones only, not all of them. The sample contains approximately 210,000 clones, 88% of which appear only once. Sequenced: peripheral blood. The receptors derive from an older man with acute or convalescent COVID-19.

This chain connects TRBV15 to TRBJ1-5; 7 positions match TRBD1. Germline V gene data show CDR1 as LNHNV and CDR2 as YYDKDF (reference sequence). The ends lost 5 bases at V and 8 bases at J; junction bases unmatched: 9. The CDR3 totals 14 residues. This CDR3 reads CATSYTGAYEPQHF. CDR3 nucleotide sequence: TGTGCCACCAGCTACACAGGGGCCTACGAGCCCCAGCATTTT. Full variable domain (rest looked up from reference TRBV15 and TRBJ1-5): DAMVIQNPRYQVTQFGKPVTLSCSQTLNHNVMYWYQQKSSQAPKLLFHYYDKDFNNEADTPDNFQSRRPNTSFCFLDIRSPGLGDTAMYLCATSYTGAYEPQHFGDGTRLSIL.

A word on this clone: The same CDR3 also results from other DNA sequences found in this sample. The chain uses TRBV7-2 and TRBJ2-3; 13 nucleotides match TRBD2. Trimming removed 2 bases from V and 4 bases from J; junction bases left unmatched: 3. Germline values: CDR1 SGHTA, CDR2 FQGNSA. This CDR3 region has 16 residues. CDR3 sequence reads: CASSLRLAGGSDTQYF. The DNA for the CDR3 is TGTGCCAGCAGCTTAAGACTAGCGGGAGGTTCAGATACGCAGTATTTT.

The CDR3 sequence is CASSQSQGLGYTF. The CDR3 DNA is TGCGCCAGCAGCCAATCCCAGGGACTTGGCTACACCTTC. The chain links TRBV4-1 to TRBJ1-2; perhaps TRBD1 as D (5 bases). The V gene's germline CDR1 is MGHRA and CDR2 YSYEKL. Trimming removed 2 bases at V and 7 bases at J, with 11 bases between. This CDR3 has 13 residues.

With regard to this clone: The sample has other DNA sequences that encode this CDR3 too. The rearrangement joins TRBV9 to TRBJ2-7; 9 bases match TRBD2. V dropped 2 bases and J dropped 5; count of bases not matched to a gene: 5. This CDR3 has 14 amino acids. Germline V gene data show CDR1 as SGDLS and CDR2 as YYNGEE. This CDR3 reads CASSVSGSGNEQYF. The CDR3 DNA reads as TGTGCCAGCAGCGTTAGCGGGAGTGGAAACGAGCAGTACTTC.

This chain connects TRBV10-1 to TRBJ1-3; no clear D gene. Germline-derived CDR1 and CDR2 are WNHNN and SYGVQD (reference sequence). There are 17 residues in the CDR3. V lost 6 bases and J 0 bases, leaving 18 bases between the germline ends. The CDR3, as DNA: TGCGCCAGCAGGTGTAGAAAGCCTCTTAGCTCTGGAAACACCATATATTTT. Its protein product is CASRCRKPLSSGNTIYF.

J is TRBJ1-3 and V is TRBV5-5; TRBD1 matches 7 bases. Germline V CDR1 and CDR2: SGHKS, YYEKEE (reference sequence). Germline trimming cut 4 bases from V and 0 bases from J; bases unmatched to any gene: 7. CDR3 length equals 16 residues. The CDR3 sequence: CASSQGQQNSGNTIYF. The CDR3 nucleotides are TGTGCCAGCAGCCAGGGACAGCAAAACTCTGGAAACACCATATATTTT. Based on the CDR3 plus reference TRBV5-5 and TRBJ1-3, the full variable domain is DAGVTQSPTHLIKTRGQQVTLRCSPISGHKSVSWYQQVLGQGPQFIFQYYEKEERGRGNFPDRFSARQFPNYSSELNVNALLLGDSALYLCASSQGQQNSGNTIYFGEGSWLTVV.

The gene calls are TRBV6-5 and TRBJ1-2; the D gene is possibly TRBD1 (5 bases). This CDR3 is built from 13 residues. V lost 6 bases to trimming and J lost 3 bases, with 11 bases between them. Germline V gene lookup returns CDR1 MNHEY and CDR2 SVGAGI. CDR3 loop: CASSIRVDYGYTF. DNA for the CDR3: TGTGCCAGCAGCATCAGGGTGGACTATGGCTACACCTTC.

V and J are TRBV9 and TRBJ2-1; D is perhaps TRBD2 (5 bases). The CDR3 consists of 15 residues. V dropped 4 bases and J dropped 1 base, with 12 bases sitting between them. The germline gives CDR1 SGDLS, CDR2 YYNGEE. The CDR3 sequence: CASSPLRGSYNEQFF. CDR3 DNA sequence: TGTGCCAGCAGCCCTCTCCGGGGTTCCTACAATGAGCAGTTCTTC. Drawing the rest from reference TRBV9 and TRBJ2-1, the complete variable domain is DSGVTQTPKHLITATGQRVTLRCSPRSGDLSVYWYQQSLDQGLQFLIQYYNGEERAKGNILERFSAQQFPDLHSELNLSSLELGDSALYFCASSPLRGSYNEQFFGPGTRLTVL.

The chain is built from TRBV15 and TRBJ1-5, with TRBD1 identical over 9 bases. The CDR3 runs 19 residues. Germline V gene data show CDR1 as LNHNV and CDR2 as YYDKDF (reference sequence). V shed 5 bases, J shed 6 bases, and the junction held 20 bases outside the gene matches. CDR3 residues: CATSPALLLRDRVGQPQHF. For the CDR3, the DNA is TGTGCCACCAGCCCGGCTCTCCTCCTCCGGGACAGGGTGGGTCAGCCCCAGCATTTT.

The chain has TRBV19 and TRBJ2-2, with TRBD1 as a possible D gene (6 bases). CDR1 and CDR2 (germline): LNHDA, SQIVND (reference sequence). The CDR3 has 14 residues. The V and J ends lost 4 bases and 6 bases respectively, with 12 bases between them. The CDR3 DNA reads TGTGCCAGTAGTACCACAGGGAATCCCGGGGAGCTGTTTTTT. This codes for CASSTTGNPGELFF.

V and J are TRBV2 and TRBJ1-6; D not certain. There are 16 residues in the CDR3. V lost 4 bases and J lost 9, with 19 bases in between. CDR1 and CDR2 (germline): SNHLY, FYNNEI. The CDR3 reads CASSGNSFQRVSPLHF. As DNA, the CDR3 is TGTGCCAGCAGTGGTAATTCGTTCCAGAGGGTTTCACCCCTCCACTTT.

The chain couples TRBV29-1 to TRBJ1-5; 8 bases line up with TRBD1. Germline assignment: CDR1 SQVTM and CDR2 ANQGSEA. V lost 6 bases and J lost 4; bases outside the gene matches: 8. The CDR3 covers 14 residues. CDR3 nucleotides: TGCAGCGTGGGGGACAGGAGTGGAAATCAGCCCCAGCATTTT. Protein: CSVGDRSGNQPQHF. The full variable domain, rest sourced from reference TRBV29-1 and TRBJ1-5, is SAVISQKPSRDICQRGTSLTIQCQVDSQVTMMFWYRQQPGQSLTLIATANQGSEATYESGFVIDKFPISRPNLTFSTLTVSNMSPEDSSIYLCSVGDRSGNQPQHFGDGTRLSIL.

The rearrangement uses TRBV29-1 and TRBJ1-4; D perhaps matches TRBD1 (5 bases). The CDR3 sequence is 14 residues long. The V end was cut by 4 bases, the J end by 7 bases, with 16 bases between. Germline V lookup: CDR1 SQVTM, CDR2 ANQGSEA. CDR3 sequence reads: CSVARVGRGEKLFF. The CDR3, as DNA: TGCAGCGTTGCGCGTGTGGGTAGGGGTGAAAAACTGTTTTTT.

Only one count was recorded for this clone. CDR3 bases: TGTGCCACCAGCAGAGATTTTGGGAGGGTTCGCAATCAGCCCCAGCATTTT. It translates to CATSRDFGRVRNQPQHF. V and J are TRBV15 and TRBJ1-5; D ambiguous. The CDR3 length is 17 residues. The V and J ends lost 0 bases and 2 bases respectively, with 14 bases between them. CDR1 is LNHNV, CDR2 YYDKDF, per germline (reference sequence).

This clone was seen just once. The V and J genes are TRBV5-4 and TRBJ1-2; D unresolved. This CDR3 is 13 amino acids long. Germline loops: CDR1 SGHNT, CDR2 YYREEE (reference sequence). V lost 4 bases and J lost 5, with 12 bases in between. For the CDR3, the DNA is TGTGCCAGCAGCCCTGGAGGGTTATATGGCTACACCTTC. This sequence encodes CASSPGGLYGYTF. The complete variable domain, with remaining parts taken from reference TRBV5-4 and TRBJ1-2, reads ETGVTQSPTHLIKTRGQQVTLRCSSQSGHNTVSWYQQALGQGPQFIFQYYREEENGRGNFPPRFSGLQFPNYSSELNVNALELDDSALYLCASSPGGLYGYTFGSGTRLTVV.

The chain employs TRBV28 and TRBJ2-3; 9 bases match TRBD1. The CDR3 has 13 amino acids. Germline V lookup: CDR1 MDHEN, CDR2 SYDVKM. V lost 6 bases to trimming and J lost 9 bases; unmatched junction nucleotides: 7. The CDR3 sequence: CASRKQGANTQYF. CDR3 nucleotides: TGTGCCAGCAGAAAACAGGGGGCTAACACGCAGTATTTT. Combining the CDR3 with reference TRBV28 and TRBJ2-3 gives the whole variable domain DVKVTQSSRYLVKRTGEKVFLECVQDMDHENMFWYRQDPGLGLRLIYFSYDVKMKEKGDIPEGYSVSREKKERFSLILESASTNQTSMYLCASRKQGANTQYFGPGTRLTVL.

Written as DNA, the CDR3 is TGTGCCAGCAGTTTACTCTCGACCGGGACAGTAAGCTGGGGCTACACCTTC. It specifies CASSLLSTGTVSWGYTF. This chain uses TRBV28 with TRBJ1-2, with TRBD1 matching 7 bases. CDR1 and CDR2 (germline): MDHEN, SYDVKM. CDR3 length equals 17 residues. V gave up 2 bases and J gave up 8 bases; unmatched junction bases: 17.

The chain couples TRBV5-1 to TRBJ2-7, with a possible D match to TRBD1 (5 bases). The germline V gene has CDR1 SGHRS and CDR2 YFSETQ. The CDR3 loop spans 11 amino acids. V was shortened by 1 base and J by 7 bases, with 6 bases between the two germline ends. This CDR3 reads CASSLKGEQYF. CDR3 DNA: TGCGCCAGCAGCTTGAAGGGGGAGCAGTACTTC.

The genes are TRBV18 and TRBJ2-7; 8 bases line up with TRBD2. The CDR3 is 17 residues long. The V gene end was trimmed by 1 base and the J gene end by 2 bases; junction bases not matched to a gene: 10. In germline, CDR1 is KGHSH, CDR2 LQKENI. The CDR3 DNA follows: TGTGCCAGCTCACCACGGGGGGCCGGGGGGGCCCCCTACGAGCAGTACTTC. Protein: CASSPRGAGGAPYEQYF.

This sequence joins TRBV28 and TRBJ2-7; D possibly corresponds to TRBD2 (6 bases). Trimming took 6 bases from V and 4 from J, leaving 19 bases between them. The CDR3 loop spans 15 amino acids. The germline V gene encodes CDR1 MDHEN and CDR2 SYDVKM. In DNA form, the CDR3 reads TGTGCCAGCAGCGAAAGTGGACGGGAGAAGTACGAGCAGTACTTC. Encoded protein: CASSESGREKYEQYF.

This sequence joins TRBV19 and TRBJ2-5, with TRBD2 matching 9 bases. There are 19 residues in the CDR3. Germline values: CDR1 LNHDA, CDR2 SQIVND (reference sequence). V lost 6 bases to trimming and J lost 1 base; unmatched junction nucleotides: 18. The CDR3 bases are TGTGCCAGTAGCACTAGGGGGCCCGGGTCTAGCGGGATCCAAGAGACCCAGTACTTC. As protein: CASSTRGPGSSGIQETQYF.

The CDR3 region has the DNA TGTGCCAGCCCGGACAGGGACCCTTCCTCCTACGAGCAGTACTTC. Protein product: CASPDRDPSSYEQYF. The chain employs TRBV27 and TRBJ2-7, with 8 bases identical to TRBD1. CDR3 size: 15 residues. V lost 8 bases, J lost 0 bases, and 9 bases stayed unmatched. Germline V gene data show CDR1 as MNHEY and CDR2 as SMNVEV (reference sequence).

The genes are TRBV7-2 and TRBJ2-5; TRBD2 matches 13 bases. The CDR3 covers 17 residues. Germline V gene sequence: CDR1 SGHTA, CDR2 FQGNSA. With V trimmed by 2 bases and J by 3 bases, 6 bases remained unmatched. The CDR3 region is CASSLSGLAGVKETQYF. CDR3 nucleotide sequence: TGTGCCAGCAGCTTATCTGGACTAGCGGGAGTCAAAGAGACCCAGTACTTC. The entire variable domain, with the rest obtained from reference TRBV7-2 and TRBJ2-5, is as follows: GAGVSQSPSNKVTEKGKDVELRCDPISGHTALYWYRQSLGQGLEFLIYFQGNSAPDKSGLPSDRFSAERTGGSVSTLTIQRTQQEDSAVYLCASSLSGLAGVKETQYFGPGTRLLVL.

In its sample, this clone was seen once. The junction departs from the called germline gene at one end, perhaps through a read error. V is TRBV7-2 and J is TRBJ2-1; 8 bases match TRBD2. Per germline, CDR1 SGHTA and CDR2 FQGNSA. The CDR3 runs to 17 residues. This chain's CDR3 is CASSLAQSGSSAPRGIF. The CDR3, as DNA: TGTGCCAGCAGCTTAGCGCAGAGCGGGAGTTCGGCCCCCCGGGGGATCTTC.

V usage is TRBV7-7 and J usage is TRBJ2-2; D is uncertain. The CDR3 is 10 residues long. V was shortened by 11 bases and J by 3 bases, with 4 bases between the two germline ends. The germline V gene encodes CDR1 SSHAT and CDR2 FNYEAQ (reference sequence). The CDR3 loop is CAVDTGELFF. The CDR3, as DNA: TGTGCCGTCGACACCGGGGAGCTGTTTTTT.

V gene TRBV5-1 combines with J gene TRBJ2-1; 10 bases line up with TRBD1. The germline gives CDR1 SGHRS, CDR2 YFSETQ. Trimming at V came to 0 bases and at J to 8 bases, leaving 8 bases not matched to a gene. The CDR3 has 16 residues. Written as DNA, the CDR3 is TGCGCCAGCAGCTTGGGACAGGGGGCGAGCGTGGATGAGCAGTTCTTC. Translation: CASSLGQGASVDEQFF.

The chain is built from TRBV6-5 and TRBJ2-7; TRBD1 is a possible D gene (6 bases). There are 14 residues in the CDR3. CDR1 and CDR2 from the germline V gene are MNHEY and SVGAGI. Trimming took 5 bases from V and 0 from J, leaving 11 bases between them. The CDR3 nucleotides read TGTGCCAGCAGTACTGACAGGAGCTCCTACGAGCAGTACTTC. Its protein product is CASSTDRSSYEQYF.

This chain uses TRBV5-1 with TRBJ1-1; maybe TRBD1 (5 bases). V gave up 0 bases and J gave up 4 bases, with 10 bases separating them. This CDR3 contains 14 residues. Germline CDR1 SGHRS, CDR2 YFSETQ. The CDR3 sequence is CASSLEFGGTEAFF. The CDR3 coding sequence is TGCGCCAGCAGCTTGGAGTTCGGGGGCACTGAAGCTTTCTTT.